The 29 T cell receptor beta chains presented below share a single source sample, sequenced in a study of PD-1 blockade in classical Hodgkin lymphoma. Brentuximab vedotin exposure varied among the patients, all of whom had relapsed after autologous stem cell transplantation. Profiling relied on immunoSEQ multiplex PCR, and the TCRdb table lists in-frame clones only, not all of them. This sample yields approximately 37,000 clones, of which about three quarters are seen a single time; over 10% belongs to the top ten. Sample: peripheral blood mononuclear cells (PBMCs), taken at baseline. Source of these receptors: a human donor with classical Hodgkin lymphoma.

This chain uses TRBV11-2 with TRBJ2-3; TRBD2 agrees at 7 bases. J lost 0 bases, V lost 2 bases, and 5 bases had no gene match. CDR1 SGHAT and CDR2 FQNNGV come from the germline V gene. This CDR3 has 16 residues. CDR3 in amino acids: CASSLLGSGSTDTQYF. In DNA form, the CDR3 reads TGTGCCAGCAGCTTATTAGGTAGCGGGAGCACAGATACGCAGTATTTT.

The V call is TRBV19, the J call TRBJ2-2; possibly TRBD2 for D (6 bases). The CDR3 extends over 13 amino acids. Trimming removed 5 bases from V and 9 bases from J, with 13 bases in between. Germline V gives CDR1 LNHDA, CDR2 SQIVND (reference sequence). This CDR3 reads CASSLRGLRELFF. DNA of the CDR3: TGTGCCAGTAGTCTCCGGGGGTTGCGGGAGCTGTTTTTT.

This clone was picked up one time. The chain links TRBV4-3 to TRBJ2-7, with D hard to call. The germline gives CDR1 LGHNA, CDR2 YSLEER. Deletions cut 0 bases from V and 3 bases from J, with 12 bases between. The CDR3 consists of 15 residues. Here the CDR3 reads CASSQEPSSFYEQYF. CDR3 nucleotide sequence: TGCGCCAGCAGCCAAGAACCCTCCAGCTTCTACGAGCAGTACTTC.

V and J are TRBV27 and TRBJ2-7, with D perhaps matching TRBD2 (5 bases). CDR1 and CDR2 (germline): MNHEY, SMNVEV (reference sequence). The CDR3 extends over 17 amino acids. Trimming pared 6 bases from V and 2 bases from J, leaving 23 bases between. This CDR3 is CASSRGDLRVSAYEQYF. The CDR3 DNA sequence: TGTGCCAGCAGCCGGGGTGATCTGCGAGTTTCCGCCTACGAGCAGTACTTC.

The chain uses TRBV5-1 and TRBJ2-7, with D tentatively TRBD1 or TRBD2 (5 bases each). V was cut by 2 bases and J by 2 bases, with 14 bases left in between. CDR3 length: 15 amino acids. Germline values: CDR1 SGHRS, CDR2 YFSETQ. Here the CDR3 reads CASSFITEGPYEQYF. CDR3 nucleotide sequence: TGCGCCAGCAGCTTCATCACAGAGGGACCCTACGAGCAGTACTTC.

The rearrangement joins TRBV15 to TRBJ2-2, with D unclear. Looked up from germline, CDR1 is LNHNV and CDR2 is YYDKDF (reference sequence). The length of the CDR3 is 15 residues. Between the trimmed V and J ends, which lost 0 bases and 10 bases, there was a span of 15 bases. CDR3 bases: TGTGCCACCAGCAGAGAAAGAGCGCCAGCCGAGGAGCTGTTTTTT. Its translation: CATSRERAPAEELFF.

V usage is TRBV7-9 and J usage is TRBJ2-1; 9 bases align to TRBD2. There are 14 residues in the CDR3. V lost 7 bases and J lost 5; bases outside the gene matches: 6. Germline V gene lookup returns CDR1 SEHNR and CDR2 FQNEAQ (reference sequence). Written as DNA, the CDR3 is TGTGCCAGCATCTGGGGACTAGCCCACAATGAGCAGTTCTTC. Translating it yields CASIWGLAHNEQFF.

The chain carries TRBV15 and TRBJ2-1; 10 bases are shared with TRBD1. The CDR3 contains 17 residues. Germline CDR1 and CDR2: LNHNV and YYDKDF (reference sequence). The V segment lost 0 bases and the J segment 7 bases; nucleotides outside the gene matches: 9. CDR3 DNA sequence: TGTGCCACCAGCAGAGATAGTGTGGGACAGGGGTCTAATGAGCAGTTCTTC. Translated: CATSRDSVGQGSNEQFF.

The chain couples TRBV2 to TRBJ2-5; D is undetermined. V was shortened by 11 bases and J by 1 base, with 11 bases between the two germline ends. This CDR3 has 12 amino acids. CDR1 and CDR2 (germline): SNHLY, FYNNEI. The CDR3 DNA follows: TGTGCCTGGACCGGGTTCCAAGAGACCCAGTACTTC. Protein sequence: CAWTGFQETQYF.

The gene calls are TRBV30 and TRBJ2-2, with D possibly being TRBD1 or TRBD2 (5 bases each). V shed 3 bases and J shed 4 bases, with 12 bases lying between them. This CDR3 comprises 14 residues. Germline V gene lookup returns CDR1 GTSNPN and CDR2 SVGIG (reference sequence). The CDR3 nucleotides read TGTGCCTGGAGCCCAGGGAGCAGCACCGGGGAGCTGTTTTTT. This gives the protein CAWSPGSSTGELFF.

This sequence joins TRBV4-1 and TRBJ1-2; D is ambiguous. V gave up 1 base and J gave up 6 bases, with 18 bases separating them. Germline V gives CDR1 MGHRA, CDR2 YSYEKL. This CDR3 has 16 amino acids. CDR3 sequence: CASSQGAATRADGYTF. CDR3 bases: TGCGCCAGCAGCCAAGGGGCAGCAACTCGTGCCGATGGCTACACCTTC.

This rearrangement joins TRBV2 to TRBJ2-3; 9 bases are shared with TRBD2. This CDR3 has 15 residues. The V segment lost 3 bases and the J segment 5 bases; nucleotides outside the gene matches: 6. Germline V lookup: CDR1 SNHLY, CDR2 FYNNEI. Written as DNA, the CDR3 is TGTGCCAGCAGTGACGGCGGGGGGGCTGAAGATACGCAGTATTTT. It encodes CASSDGGGAEDTQYF.

The V and J genes are TRBV15 and TRBJ2-7, with D unclear. This CDR3 is built from 14 residues. CDR1 is LNHNV, CDR2 YYDKDF, per germline (reference sequence). Trimming removed 0 bases from V and 1 base from J, with 7 bases in between. CDR3 loop: CATSRDPGSYEQYF. The DNA of the CDR3 is TGTGCCACCAGCAGAGATCCCGGTTCCTACGAGCAGTACTTC.

This chain uses TRBV5-1 with TRBJ1-4; 7 bases line up with TRBD1. V was pared by 0 bases and J by 8 bases, with 7 bases of the junction left unmatched. Germline values: CDR1 SGHRS, CDR2 YFSETQ. This CDR3 has 15 amino acids. The CDR3 sequence is CASSLGTGGGEKLFF. The CDR3 coding sequence is TGCGCCAGCAGCTTGGGGACAGGCGGGGGAGAAAAACTGTTTTTT.

The V gene is TRBV7-9, the J gene TRBJ1-5, with 7 bases aligning to TRBD1. Germline CDR1 is SEHNR and CDR2 is FQNEAQ (reference sequence). The V segment lost 6 bases and the J segment 4 bases; nucleotides outside the gene matches: 0. The CDR3 loop spans 12 amino acids. CDR3: CASRTGNQPQHF. The CDR3, as DNA: TGTGCCAGCAGGACAGGGAATCAGCCCCAGCATTTT.

The chain recombines TRBV10-1 with TRBJ2-3, with 8 bases identical to TRBD2. Germline CDR1 reads WNHNN; CDR2 reads SYGVQD (reference sequence). Germline trimming cut 2 bases from V and 4 bases from J; bases unmatched to any gene: 5. The length of the CDR3 is 15 residues. For the CDR3, the DNA is TGCGCCAGCAGTGAGGCGGGAGGCTGGGCAGATACGCAGTATTTT. Amino acid sequence: CASSEAGGWADTQYF.

This chain links TRBV5-4 with TRBJ2-4, with 11 bases lining up with TRBD2. Germline V gene lookup returns CDR1 SGHNT and CDR2 YYREEE (reference sequence). J gave up 3 bases and V 4 bases, and 18 bases lay outside the gene matches. CDR3 length: 20 amino acids. The CDR3 loop is CASSPAVGSGGASVKNIQYF. The DNA of the CDR3 is TGTGCCAGCAGCCCGGCGGTGGGTAGCGGGGGGGCCAGCGTCAAAAACATTCAGTACTTC.

This clone appeared a single time. V is TRBV7-3 and J is TRBJ1-4, with 11 bases aligning to TRBD1. CDR1 and CDR2 (germline): SGHTA, FQGTGA. This CDR3 is 17 amino acids long. Trimming removed 5 bases from V and 7 bases from J; junction bases left unmatched: 12. The CDR3 sequence: CASSPTDAGTGGEKLFF. The CDR3 DNA sequence: TGTGCCAGCAGCCCGACGGATGCCGGGACAGGGGGTGAAAAACTGTTTTTT.

This clone was found once. The genes are TRBV11-2 and TRBJ1-2, with D unresolved. V was pared by 5 bases and J by 0 bases, with 16 bases between. Germline V gene lookup returns CDR1 SGHAT and CDR2 FQNNGV. The CDR3 is made up of 16 amino acids. The CDR3 DNA reads as TGTGCCAGCAGCCCAGGACCCACCCCAGCTAACTATGGCTACACCTTC. As protein: CASSPGPTPANYGYTF.

The chain links TRBV9 to TRBJ2-5, with 13 bases lining up with TRBD2. Germline loops: CDR1 SGDLS, CDR2 YYNGEE. The CDR3 has 16 residues. The V segment lost 0 bases and the J segment 4 bases; nucleotides outside the gene matches: 3. Here the CDR3 DNA reads TGTGCCAGCAGCGTAGGACTAGCGGGGGGAAGAGAGACCCAGTACTTC. It is translated as CASSVGLAGGRETQYF.

This rearrangement joins TRBV7-9 to TRBJ2-1; D is tentatively TRBD1 or TRBD2 (6 bases each). CDR1 and CDR2 (germline): SEHNR, FQNEAQ (reference sequence). Trimming left V 4 bases short and J 4 bases short, with 20 bases between. The CDR3 has 17 residues. DNA for the CDR3: TGTGCCAGCAGCTCCGGGGGCGGAAAAGGACGGTACAATGAGCAGTTCTTC. This encodes CASSSGGGKGRYNEQFF.

The V gene is TRBV27, the J gene TRBJ2-1, with 9 bases identical to TRBD2. Per germline, CDR1 MNHEY and CDR2 SMNVEV (reference sequence). The CDR3 extends over 15 amino acids. After removal of 5 bases from V and 5 bases from J, the junction contained 7 bases not matched to a gene. The CDR3 coding sequence is TGTGCCAGCAGTCCCCTGGCGGGGGGGAACAATGAGCAGTTCTTC. This translates into CASSPLAGGNNEQFF.

V and J are TRBV7-2 and TRBJ2-7, with D perhaps TRBD1 (6 bases). The germline V and J ends were trimmed by 4 bases and 1 base, with 8 bases remaining between them. CDR1 and CDR2 from the germline V gene are SGHTA and FQGNSA. The CDR3 is 13 residues long. This CDR3 reads CASSWGPSYEQYF. DNA for the CDR3: TGTGCCAGCAGCTGGGGGCCTTCCTACGAGCAGTACTTC.

V and J are TRBV4-1 and TRBJ2-7, with 8 bases matching TRBD1. There are 16 residues in the CDR3. CDR1 is MGHRA and CDR2 is YSYEKL in the germline V gene. V dropped 6 bases and J dropped 3; count of bases not matched to a gene: 13. The DNA of the CDR3 is TGCGCCAGCAGGATGTCCCCCGGGACAGGCCTCTACGAGCAGTACTTC. This translates into CASRMSPGTGLYEQYF.

This clone has a handful of counts. The chain uses TRBV30 and TRBJ1-2; 9 bases fit TRBD1. In germline, CDR1 is GTSNPN, CDR2 SVGIG (reference sequence). The length of the CDR3 is 12 residues. The ends lost 7 bases at V and 2 bases at J; junction bases unmatched: 2. CDR3 region: CALGQGNYGYTF. CDR3 sequence (DNA): TGTGCCTTGGGACAGGGCAACTATGGCTACACCTTC.

V and J are TRBV25-1 and TRBJ2-7, with 7 bases matching TRBD2. Germline V gene lookup returns CDR1 MGHDK and CDR2 SYGVNS. CDR3 length: 11 amino acids. V was pared by 8 bases and J by 2 bases, with 0 bases of the junction left unmatched. In DNA, the CDR3 is TGTGCCAGCGGGGGGGCCTACGAGCAGTACTTC. Residues: CASGGAYEQYF.

This chain connects TRBV5-4 to TRBJ2-3; 10 bases align to TRBD1. CDR1 is SGHNT, CDR2 YYREEE, per germline (reference sequence). With 5 bases clipped from V and 5 bases from J, the junction kept 5 bases outside the gene matches. There are 14 residues in the CDR3. CDR3 residues: CASRTGGAGDTQYF. Written as DNA, the CDR3 is TGTGCCAGCAGGACAGGGGGCGCGGGAGATACGCAGTATTTT.

The chain uses TRBV7-8 and TRBJ2-3, with D tentatively TRBD1 (6 bases). V dropped 3 bases and J dropped 0 bases, with 7 bases sitting between them. The V gene's germline CDR1 is SGHVS and CDR2 FQNEAQ. This CDR3 contains 14 residues. This chain's CDR3 is CASSLGASTDTQYF. CDR3 bases: TGTGCCAGCAGCTTGGGGGCCAGCACAGATACGCAGTATTTT.

This clone was recorded a few times. The chain combines TRBV4-3 with TRBJ1-5; 8 nucleotides align to TRBD1. CDR1 is LGHNA and CDR2 is YSLEER in the germline V gene. The ends lost 0 bases at V and 4 bases at J; junction bases unmatched: 5. The CDR3 has 16 residues. In DNA form, the CDR3 reads TGCGCCAGCAGCCAAGACTGGGACAGGATTAATCAGCCCCAGCATTTT. Its protein product is CASSQDWDRINQPQHF.